This T cell receptor (beta chain) emerged from a study of a mutant IDH1 vaccine in newly diagnosed glioma. In the study overall: Vaccination was launched 4-6 weeks after radiotherapy alone, or with temozolomide cycles. General study points: Vaccination elicited immune responses in 93.3% of patients.

Turning to this clone: Antigen unknown.

Generated by immunoSEQ multiplex PCR, the TCRdb table keeps only in-frame clones and is missing some. Among about 32,000 clones listed, 78% were seen once. The time point: week 35, safety follow-up. Doses of 300 ug of mutant IDH1 20-mer peptide were given with topical imiquimod. CDR3 size: 11 residues. Trimming removed 6 bases at V and 4 bases at J, with 5 bases between. CDR1 is MNHEY and CDR2 is SVGAGI in the germline V gene. The receptor comes from a woman aged 40-49 years with glioma. The chain uses TRBV6-5 and TRBJ2-3; D uncertain. The specimen comprised PBMCs, sampled from a glioma patient whose treatment included an IDH1 peptide vaccine. The CDR3 is CASSSADTQYF. DNA of the CDR3: TGTGCCAGCAGCTCGGCAGATACGCAGTATTTT.